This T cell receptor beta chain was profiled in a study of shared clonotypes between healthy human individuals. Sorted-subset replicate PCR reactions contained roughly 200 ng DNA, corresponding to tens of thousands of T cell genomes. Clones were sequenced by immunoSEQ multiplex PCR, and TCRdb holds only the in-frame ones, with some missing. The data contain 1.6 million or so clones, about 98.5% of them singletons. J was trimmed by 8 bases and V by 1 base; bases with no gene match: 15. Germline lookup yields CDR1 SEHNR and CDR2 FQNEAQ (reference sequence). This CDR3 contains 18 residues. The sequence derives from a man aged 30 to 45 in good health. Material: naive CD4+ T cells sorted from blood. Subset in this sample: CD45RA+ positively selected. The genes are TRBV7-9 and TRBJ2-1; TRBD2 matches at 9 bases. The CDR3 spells CASSLDRPTSGKWDEQFF. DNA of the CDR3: TGTGCCAGCAGCTTAGATCGTCCGACTAGCGGTAAATGGGATGAGCAGTTCTTC.